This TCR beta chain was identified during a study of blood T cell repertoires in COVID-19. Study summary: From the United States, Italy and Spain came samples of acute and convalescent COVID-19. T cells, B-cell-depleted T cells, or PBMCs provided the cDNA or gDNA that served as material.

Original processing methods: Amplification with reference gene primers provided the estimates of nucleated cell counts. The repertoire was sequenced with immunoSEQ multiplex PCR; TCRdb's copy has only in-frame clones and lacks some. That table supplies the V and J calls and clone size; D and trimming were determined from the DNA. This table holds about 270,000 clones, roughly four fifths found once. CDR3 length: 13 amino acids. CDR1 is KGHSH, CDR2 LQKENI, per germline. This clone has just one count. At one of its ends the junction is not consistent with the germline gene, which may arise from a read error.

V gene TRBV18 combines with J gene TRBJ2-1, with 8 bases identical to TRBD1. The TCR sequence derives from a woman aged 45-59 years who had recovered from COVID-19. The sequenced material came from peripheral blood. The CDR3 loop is CASSPGSGGTGIF. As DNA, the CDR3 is TGTGCCAGCTCACCAGGGTCGGGCGGGACAGGCATCTTC.